The subject of this entry is one TCR beta chain. Its specificity is unknown. This sample is drawn from a study of CD8 T cells in Susac syndrome. Study-level findings and limits: By the study's own acknowledgment, its TCR sequencing and HLA analysis included relatively few individuals.

This CDR3 is built from 14 residues. V was pared by 0 bases and J by 0 bases, with 5 bases between. TEMRA cells were FACS-enriched, unlike CD8+ and CD4+ T cells, which were negatively isolated. RNA amounts of about 0.5 to 1 ug underwent reverse transcription with random hexamers. TCRdb reanalysed the immunoSEQ multiplex PCR reads using MiXCR and keeps one entry per CDR3 protein. The profile shows roughly 330,000 distinct CDR3 sequences, under 95% of them singletons. The clonotype originates from a human donor with multiple sclerosis. The V and J genes are TRBV12-3 or TRBV12-4 and TRBJ1-2; D not resolved. What was sequenced was CD4+ T cells from PBMCs. The DNA of the CDR3 is TGTGCCAGCAGTTTAGCCGGGGCTAACTATGGCTACACCTTC. This translates into CASSLAGANYGYTF.